This passage covers 24 T cell receptor beta chains from one sample sequenced in a study of regulatory T cells in long-lasting Graves disease. Time point of the sample: newly diagnosed GD, antithyroid drugs for less than 3 months. Extracted PBMC RNA gave rise to the TCR library. Combining iRepertoire HTBI primers with Arm-PCR of CDR3 regions, the authors built TCR beta libraries. A single record per CDR3 protein comes from TCRdb applying MiXCR to the multiplex PCR reads. The sample holds about 440,000 distinct CDR3 sequences, roughly 15% seen once. This sample also belongs to another study, concerning T cells in Graves' hyperthyroidism and ophthalmopathy.

Sequences were derived from peripheral blood mononuclear cells (PBMCs), sampled at new diagnosis, from a patient treated with antithyroid drugs. The origin of the receptors is a woman aged 18-29 years with Graves disease.

This clonotype was observed at least ten times. The J gene is TRBJ2-3, the V gene TRBV7-8, with 12 bases matching TRBD2. CDR1 SGHVS and CDR2 FQNEAQ come from the germline V gene. V was clipped by 3 bases and J by 8 bases; unmatched bases: 21. The CDR3 is 20 residues long. CDR3 protein: CASSFRGRPLAGGLGPTQYF. CDR3 sequence (DNA): TGTGCCAGCAGCTTCCGGGGCCGCCCGCTAGCGGGAGGGCTTGGTCCTACGCAGTATTTT.

Many counts were recorded for this clonotype. CDR3 nucleotide sequence: TGCGCCAGCAGCTTACCGGGACTAGCGGGCACAGATACGCAGTATTTT. It specifies CASSLPGLAGTDTQYF. J is TRBJ2-3 and V is TRBV5-1; 11 bases match TRBD2. In germline, CDR1 is SGHRS, CDR2 YFSETQ. The V and J ends lost 2 bases and 1 base, in that order; junction bases with no gene match: 3. The CDR3 contains 16 residues.

This clonotype was counted ten times or more. The chain carries TRBV3-1 and TRBJ2-2; perhaps TRBD2 as D (5 bases). Trimming removed 8 bases from V and 1 base from J, with 17 bases in between. The CDR3 is 16 residues long. In germline, CDR1 is LGHDT, CDR2 YNNKEL (reference sequence). This CDR3 is CASRYHTGLNTGELFF. CDR3 DNA: TGTGCCAGCCGCTACCACACCGGACTGAACACCGGGGAGCTGTTTTTT.

The table lists this clonotype with a few counts. The chain recombines TRBV12-3 or TRBV12-4 with TRBJ1-1; TRBD1 is a possible D gene (6 bases). The V end was cut by 7 bases, the J end by 5 bases, with 17 bases between. The CDR3 loop spans 14 amino acids. The CDR3 loop is CASTPPRGWTEAFF. The CDR3 DNA follows: TGTGCCAGCACCCCACCGAGGGGGTGGACTGAAGCTTTCTTT.

Only a few counts were recorded for this clonotype. J is TRBJ2-7 and V is TRBV7-9; TRBD2 matches at 9 bases. Per germline, CDR1 SEHNR and CDR2 FQNEAQ (reference sequence). This CDR3 comprises 13 residues. V lost 6 bases to trimming and J lost 7 bases; unmatched junction nucleotides: 7. The DNA of the CDR3 is TGTGCCAGCAGTGGCGGGAGGGCTCGGGAGCAGTACTTC. This translates into CASSGGRAREQYF.

V gene TRBV6-5 combines with J gene TRBJ2-1; D gene unclear. The V gene lost 0 bases and the J gene lost 0 bases, with 12 bases spanning the gap. The germline V gene encodes CDR1 MNHEY and CDR2 SVGAGI. The CDR3 has 17 amino acids. The DNA for the CDR3 is TGTGCCAGCAGTTACTCGAGGCAGGTGAGCTCCTACAATGAGCAGTTCTTC. Translation gives CASSYSRQVSSYNEQFF.

The chain joins TRBV19 to TRBJ2-5, with D unclear. The CDR3 extends over 14 amino acids. Germline V gives CDR1 LNHDA, CDR2 SQIVND (reference sequence). Trimming shortened V by 1 base and J by 1 base, and 7 bases separated the two germline ends. CDR3 residues: CASSIAHLQETQYF. CDR3 in DNA: TGTGCCAGTAGTATAGCGCACCTCCAAGAGACCCAGTACTTC.

The table lists this clonotype with many counts. The rearrangement uses TRBV28 and TRBJ2-1; 12 nucleotides align to TRBD2. The germline V gene encodes CDR1 MDHEN and CDR2 SYDVKM. CDR3 length equals 16 residues. V gave up 2 bases and J gave up 8 bases; unmatched junction bases: 7. The CDR3 loop reads CASSLIGLAGGDEQFF. CDR3 coding DNA: TGTGCCAGCAGTTTAATCGGTCTAGCGGGAGGGGATGAGCAGTTCTTC. Filled out from reference TRBV28 and TRBJ2-1, the complete variable domain reads DVKVTQSSRYLVKRTGEKVFLECVQDMDHENMFWYRQDPGLGLRLIYFSYDVKMKEKGDIPEGYSVSREKKERFSLILESASTNQTSMYLCASSLIGLAGGDEQFFGPGTRLTVL.

As to this clonotype: A much larger clone lies one base from this, so it may be a read error. V and J are TRBV11-2 and TRBJ2-7; D gene uncertain. V lost 1 base, J lost 4 bases, and 5 bases lay in between. The CDR3 length is 12 residues. Germline V CDR1 and CDR2: SGHAT, FQNNGV. In DNA, the CDR3 is TGTGCCAGCAGCTTAGGTTGGTACGAGCAGTACTTC. Translated, it gives CASSLGWYEQYF.

With regard to this clonotype: This is likely a read error, given that the CDR3 carries no conserved phenylalanine or tryptophan at its end. CDR3 amino acids: CSARGWQGNTEAFS. The CDR3 nucleotides read TGCAGTGCTAGAGGGTGGCAGGGGAACACTGAAGCTTTCTCT. The V gene is TRBV20-1, the J gene TRBJ1-1, with D tentatively TRBD1 (5 bases). The CDR3 loop spans 14 amino acids. Germline V gene sequence: CDR1 DFQATT, CDR2 SNEGSKA (reference sequence). Trimming pared 1 base from V and 1 base from J, leaving 10 bases between.

The CDR3 bases are TGTGCCACCAGTGATTCGGGGACAGGGTTCAATGAGCAGTTCTTC. It specifies CATSDSGTGFNEQFF. The chain joins TRBV24-1 to TRBJ2-1; 9 bases are a match to TRBD1. Germline CDR1 KGHDR, CDR2 SFDVKD. Trimming at V came to 2 bases and at J to 6 bases, leaving 4 bases not matched to a gene. The CDR3 consists of 15 residues.

The sample holds many counts of this clonotype. The chain has TRBV12-3 or TRBV12-4 and TRBJ2-7; D unclear. The CDR3 loop spans 14 amino acids. Deletions cut 1 base from V and 2 bases from J, with 9 bases between. CDR3 DNA: TGTGCCAGCAGTTTAGTCCGCTCTACCTACGAGCAGTACTTC. Its protein is CASSLVRSTYEQYF.

This clonotype was observed a few times. J is TRBJ2-3 and V is TRBV24-1, with 10 nucleotides matching TRBD2. From germline, CDR1 is KGHDR and CDR2 SFDVKD. CDR3 length equals 16 residues. The junction had 8 bases not matched to a gene; V was cut back by 4 bases and J by 5 bases. CDR3 DNA sequence: TGTGCCACCAGTGAACGGAGCGGGAGGGCCATAGATACGCAGTATTTT. Its translation is CATSERSGRAIDTQYF.

The genes are TRBV6-5 and TRBJ2-7; TRBD1 might be the D (6 bases). Germline CDR1 reads MNHEY; CDR2 reads SVGAGI. V dropped 2 bases and J dropped 0 bases, with 11 bases sitting between them. The CDR3 contains 15 residues. The CDR3 loop reads CASSYSRDNSYEQYF. CDR3 nucleotides: TGTGCCAGCAGTTACAGTCGGGACAACTCCTACGAGCAGTACTTC.

This clonotype appeared a few times. This chain connects TRBV5-8 to TRBJ1-1, with D unresolved. Trimming pared 4 bases from V and 11 bases from J, leaving 18 bases between. Germline CDR1 reads SGHTS; CDR2 reads YDEGEE. The CDR3 runs 13 residues. The CDR3 loop reads CASSPRGVSRAFF. As DNA, the CDR3 is TGTGCCAGCAGCCCGCGTGGAGTCTCGCGCGCTTTCTTT.

CDR3 sequence (DNA): TGTGCCAGCAGTGAAGGAGCAGGGGGCTATGAAGCGCAGTACTTC. Encoded protein: CASSEGAGGYEAQYF. The genes are TRBV6-2 or TRBV6-3 and TRBJ2-7; 8 bases map to TRBD1. There are 15 residues in the CDR3. The ends lost 5 bases at V and 9 bases at J; junction bases unmatched: 15. Germline V lookup: CDR1 MNHEY, CDR2 SVGEGT.

This clonotype was counted ten times or more. The gene calls are TRBV4-3 and TRBJ1-1, with D tentatively TRBD1 (6 bases). The V gene's germline CDR1 is LGHNA and CDR2 YSLEER. The CDR3 consists of 16 residues. The V and J ends lost 0 bases and 1 base respectively, with 12 bases between them. In DNA, the CDR3 is TGCGCCAGCAGCCAAGATCGGGGGGCCCAGAACACTGAAGCTTTCTTT. Its protein product is CASSQDRGAQNTEAFF.

In this sample, this clonotype turned up many times. This sequence joins TRBV28 and TRBJ2-1; 8 bases are a match to TRBD2. This CDR3 has 13 amino acids. Germline V lookup: CDR1 MDHEN, CDR2 SYDVKM. V dropped 3 bases and J dropped 9; count of bases not matched to a gene: 4. The CDR3 spells CASSLSGGGEQFF. The CDR3, as DNA: TGTGCCAGCAGTTTGAGCGGGGGCGGTGAGCAGTTCTTC.

This clonotype occurred many times. V is TRBV28 and J is TRBJ2-3, with 10 bases lining up with TRBD1. The CDR3 sequence is 15 residues long. The V segment lost 6 bases and the J segment 4 bases; nucleotides outside the gene matches: 7. Looked up from germline, CDR1 is MDHEN and CDR2 is SYDVKM. The DNA for the CDR3 is TGTGCCAGCAGCCCGGGACAGGGGACGGCAGATACGCAGTATTTT. Its protein product is CASSPGQGTADTQYF.

In this sample, this clonotype turned up a few times. V is TRBV5-5 and J is TRBJ1-2, with a weak D call TRBD1 (5 bases). The length of the CDR3 is 14 residues. V gave up 0 bases and J gave up 3 bases, with 9 bases separating them. The germline gives CDR1 SGHKS, CDR2 YYEKEE (reference sequence). CDR3 sequence (DNA): TGTGCCAGCAGCTTGGTGGGGCGCGACTATGGCTACACCTTC. It codes for CASSLVGRDYGYTF. The variable domain in full, with the rest retrieved from reference TRBV5-5 and TRBJ1-2, is DAGVTQSPTHLIKTRGQQVTLRCSPISGHKSVSWYQQVLGQGPQFIFQYYEKEERGRGNFPDRFSARQFPNYSSELNVNALLLGDSALYLCASSLVGRDYGYTFGSGTRLTVV.

This clonotype showed up just a few times. The conserved closing phenylalanine or tryptophan is absent in this CDR3, likely reflecting a read error. The CDR3 protein is CASSYGGGGNQPQHL. The CDR3, as DNA: TGTGCCAGCAGTTATGGGGGAGGAGGGAATCAGCCCCAGCATCTT. V and J are TRBV2 and TRBJ1-5, with D tentatively TRBD1 (5 bases). V gave up 5 bases and J gave up 4 bases, with 15 bases separating them. The CDR3 length is 15 residues. Germline V gene sequence: CDR1 SNHLY, CDR2 FYNNEI.

This clonotype occurred many times. This sequence joins TRBV10-3 and TRBJ2-7, with 12 bases lining up with TRBD2. The CDR3 runs 14 residues. V was pared by 5 bases and J by 7 bases, with 6 bases of the junction left unmatched. The V gene's germline CDR1 is ENHRY and CDR2 SYGVKD. Here the CDR3 DNA reads TGTGCCATCAGTACGACTAGCGGGAGACGAGAGCAGTACTTC. Protein: CAISTTSGRREQYF.

Ten or more counts support this clonotype. The chain links TRBV5-1 to TRBJ2-7, with 9 bases lining up with TRBD2. Looked up from germline, CDR1 is SGHRS and CDR2 is YFSETQ. The V gene end was trimmed by 6 bases and the J gene end by 5 bases; junction bases not matched to a gene: 9. The CDR3 has 14 amino acids. CDR3 loop: CASMAGGPSDEQYF. The CDR3 region has the DNA TGCGCCAGCATGGCGGGAGGGCCTTCAGACGAGCAGTACTTC.

The chain couples TRBV24-1 to TRBJ2-1, with 10 bases identical to TRBD2. The CDR3 runs to 16 residues. CDR1 and CDR2 from the germline V gene are KGHDR and SFDVKD. V gave up 3 bases and J gave up 3 bases; unmatched junction bases: 4. The CDR3 nucleotides read TGTGCCACCAGTGATCCCAGCGGGAGGGACTACAATGAGCAGTTCTTC. Its protein product is CATSDPSGRDYNEQFF.